This paragraph reports one T cell receptor (beta chain). Trimming at V came to 2 bases and at J to 6 bases, leaving 15 bases not matched to a gene. Germline-derived CDR1 and CDR2 are MNHEY and SVGAGI. The CDR3 loop spans 18 amino acids. This specimen belongs to a study of blood T cells in healthy people across ages. A J-beta primer mix and a sample-barcoded 5' primer were used in a second PCR of roughly 7 to 12 cycles. TCRdb redid the calling of the 5' RACE reads with MiXCR, one entry per CDR3 protein. The table shows hundreds of thousands of distinct CDR3 sequences, with roughly 41% occurring only once.

This TCR was sampled from a man older than 75 in good health. The chain recombines TRBV6-5 with TRBJ2-1; 8 nucleotides match TRBD2. The sample consisted of blood. In DNA form, the CDR3 reads TGTGCCAGCAGTTACCCCGACCCTCGGCGGGAGGATGGCAATGAGCAGTTCTTC. It codes for CASSYPDPRREDGNEQFF.